The rows below give T cell receptor beta chains drawn from one sample of a study of monozygotic twins with inflammatory bowel disease. TCRdb re-called the 5' RACE reads; one entry per CDR3 protein, DNA not given. The listing records roughly 140,000 distinct CDR3 sequences. The sample was blood. The source is a human donor with ulcerative colitis or Crohn's disease, or a healthy co-twin of an affected twin (not recorded which). The CDR3 runs from the conserved cysteine through the conserved F or W.

V gene: TRBV18; J gene: TRBJ2-4; CDR3 protein: CASSPRQGAAKNIQYF
V gene: TRBV20-1; J gene: TRBJ2-7; CDR3 protein: CSASEGPYEQYF
V gene: TRBV5-1; J gene: TRBJ2-7; CDR3 protein: CASSLENSYEQYF
V gene: TRBV11-2; J gene: TRBJ2-3; CDR3 protein: CASSETLLASAQYF
V gene: TRBV7-2; J gene: TRBJ2-5; CDR3 protein: CASSLGWGGGFQETQYF
V gene: TRBV4-3; J gene: TRBJ2-7; CDR3 protein: CASSPPGRGKKVTYEQYF
V gene: TRBV3-1; J gene: TRBJ2-5; CDR3 protein: CASRSGRETQYF
V gene: TRBV5-1; J gene: TRBJ2-5; CDR3 protein: CASSLAPWSRTGAQTQYF
V gene: TRBV5-1; J gene: TRBJ2-2; CDR3 protein: CASSARTGYTGELFF
V gene: TRBV7-9; J gene: TRBJ2-5; CDR3 protein: CASSLAEFFIETQYF
V gene: TRBV27; J gene: TRBJ2-2; CDR3 protein: CASSLSSQVNTGELFF
V gene: TRBV5-1; J gene: TRBJ2-5; CDR3 protein: CASSLVYQETQYF
V gene: TRBV7-6; J gene: TRBJ1-1; CDR3 protein: CASSLRGRGVEEAFF
V gene: TRBV19; J gene: TRBJ2-3; CDR3 protein: CASSTRTSGGQVAPDTQYF
V gene: TRBV6-1; J gene: TRBJ2-7; CDR3 protein: CASRTPGRSHSYEQYF
V gene: TRBV27; J gene: TRBJ2-7; CDR3 protein: CASSVDSGPYEQYF
V gene: TRBV9; J gene: TRBJ1-5; CDR3 protein: CASSVGGHLNQPQHF
V gene: TRBV20-1; J gene: TRBJ1-2; CDR3 protein: CSARDWQGAYGYTF
V gene: TRBV7-9; J gene: TRBJ1-5; CDR3 protein: CASSLSLGQNPSGPQHF
V gene: TRBV10-3; J gene: TRBJ2-2; CDR3 protein: CAISEQGDGELFF